These 27 T cell receptor beta chains originate from one sample sequenced in a study of blood T cell repertoires in COVID-19. Here immunoSEQ multiplex PCR was the method, and the copy in TCRdb shows in-frame clones only, minus some. The data show tens of thousands of clones, 80% to 90% seen once. Material for sequencing was peripheral blood. The receptors were gathered from a woman aged 60-75 years with COVID-19, enrolled during active disease.

V is TRBV5-1 and J is TRBJ1-2; 9 nucleotides line up with TRBD1. V lost 4 bases to trimming and J lost 7 bases; unmatched junction nucleotides: 8. The CDR3 contains 14 residues. Germline V CDR1 and CDR2: SGHRS, YFSETQ. The CDR3 nucleotides are TGCGCCAGCAGCACGGGACAGGGTTTACGTGGCTACACCTTC. Protein: CASSTGQGLRGYTF.

This chain links TRBV2 with TRBJ1-6; no clear D. The V end was cut by 4 bases, the J end by 9 bases, with 10 bases between. Per the germline V gene, CDR1 is SNHLY and CDR2 is FYNNEI. The CDR3 length is 13 residues. CDR3 residues: CASSGTSSSPLHF. In DNA, the CDR3 is TGTGCCAGCAGTGGCACATCTAGTTCACCCCTCCACTTT.

The V gene is TRBV7-2, the J gene TRBJ2-7; D remains unclear. Trimming took 5 bases from V and 3 from J, leaving 8 bases between them. The CDR3 is 12 amino acids. CDR1 SGHTA and CDR2 FQGNSA come from the germline V gene. As DNA, the CDR3 is TGTGCCAGCAGCCTAAACGACTACGAGCAGTACTTC. It yields the protein CASSLNDYEQYF.

This clone occurred once. The chain uses TRBV7-2 and TRBJ2-1; D possibly corresponds to TRBD2 (6 bases). Germline V gene sequence: CDR1 SGHTA, CDR2 FQGNSA. With 5 bases removed from V and 8 bases from J, the gap between germline ends came to 16 bases. The CDR3 spans 14 residues. The CDR3 sequence: CASSPGLIADEQFF. DNA of the CDR3: TGTGCCAGCAGCCCGGGACTTATCGCGGATGAGCAGTTCTTC.

Many counts were recorded for this clone. CDR3 bases: TGCGCCAGCAGCTTTGGTGGAGGGGACACTGAAGCTTTCTTT. Amino acids: CASSFGGGDTEAFF. This chain joins TRBV5-1 and TRBJ1-1; a weak D match, TRBD1 (5 bases). Trimming left V 2 bases short and J 3 bases short, with 11 bases between. The CDR3 totals 14 residues. Germline V gives CDR1 SGHRS, CDR2 YFSETQ.

V usage is TRBV14 and J usage is TRBJ1-1; D not resolved. This CDR3 has 15 amino acids. V shed 1 base and J shed 1 base, with 10 bases lying between them. Germline values: CDR1 SGHDN, CDR2 FVKESK. The CDR3 nucleotides are TGTGCCAGCAGCCAAGTAACGGTAGCGAACACTGAAGCTTTCTTT. Its translation: CASSQVTVANTEAFF.

V and J are TRBV15 and TRBJ2-1, with TRBD1 as a possible D gene (5 bases). CDR3 size: 16 residues. V was pared by 0 bases and J by 1 base, with 10 bases between. The V gene's germline CDR1 is LNHNV and CDR2 YYDKDF (reference sequence). CDR3 amino acids: CATSREGPGSYNEQFF. Written as DNA, the CDR3 is TGTGCCACCAGCAGAGAGGGGCCAGGGTCCTACAATGAGCAGTTCTTC. Full variable domain (missing parts from reference TRBV15 and TRBJ2-1): DAMVIQNPRYQVTQFGKPVTLSCSQTLNHNVMYWYQQKSSQAPKLLFHYYDKDFNNEADTPDNFQSRRPNTSFCFLDIRSPGLGDTAMYLCATSREGPGSYNEQFFGPGTRLTVL.

The chain combines TRBV11-2 with TRBJ2-2, with a tentative D call TRBD2 (5 bases). This CDR3 has 19 amino acids. Germline V gene data show CDR1 as SGHAT and CDR2 as FQNNGV. V was pared by 1 base and J by 3 bases, with 21 bases between. CDR3: CASSLGGSGWIPHTGELFF. DNA of the CDR3: TGTGCCAGCAGCTTAGGTGGGAGCGGATGGATCCCCCACACCGGGGAGCTGTTTTTT.

The chain carries TRBV27 and TRBJ1-2; the D gene is possibly TRBD1 (6 bases). Trimming took off 6 bases at V and 8 bases at J, with 13 bases between the two ends. This CDR3 spans 12 amino acids. CDR1 MNHEY and CDR2 SMNVEV come from the germline V gene (reference sequence). CDR3 sequence: CASRARGLGYTF. The CDR3 region has the DNA TGTGCCAGCAGGGCCAGGGGCTTGGGCTACACCTTC.

This clone was detected only a few times. The chain links TRBV5-3 to TRBJ2-5, with 11 bases aligning to TRBD2. TRBV5-3 is designated an ORF whose function remains uncertain. The CDR3 sequence is 15 residues long. Trimming took 1 base from V and 5 from J; bases not matched to a gene: 4. CDR3 residues: CARSLTSGSMETQYF. In DNA, the CDR3 is TGTGCCAGAAGCTTGACTAGCGGGAGTATGGAGACCCAGTACTTC.

The chain combines TRBV5-4 with TRBJ2-1; 10 bases match TRBD1. V lost 3 bases to trimming and J lost 3 bases; unmatched junction nucleotides: 3. Germline CDR1 and CDR2: SGHNT and YYREEE (reference sequence). The CDR3 is 15 residues long. As DNA, the CDR3 is TGTGCCAGCAGCTCCCGGGACAGGGGCTACAATGAGCAGTTCTTC. Translated, it gives CASSSRDRGYNEQFF.

CDR3 nucleotides: TGTGCCAGCAACGGGGGTTATGGCTACACCTTC. It translates to CASNGGYGYTF. The rearrangement uses TRBV12-3 or TRBV12-4 and TRBJ1-2; a weak D match, TRBD1 (5 bases). There are 11 residues in the CDR3. The V end lost 7 bases, the J end lost 5 bases, and 8 bases lay between the germline ends.

This clone was counted a few times. This chain uses TRBV11-2 with TRBJ2-7; 8 bases align to TRBD2. With V trimmed by 1 base and J by 1 base, 6 bases remained unmatched. The CDR3 is 16 amino acids. Germline CDR1 and CDR2: SGHAT and FQNNGV. The CDR3 region is CASSLGSAGGSYEQYF. CDR3 nucleotide sequence: TGTGCCAGCAGCTTAGGATCGGCGGGAGGTTCCTACGAGCAGTACTTC.

The J gene is TRBJ1-2, the V gene TRBV6-1; the match to TRBD1 covers 7 bases. V lost 2 bases and J lost 8; bases outside the gene matches: 8. The CDR3 runs to 14 residues. CDR1 MNHNS and CDR2 SASEGT come from the germline V gene. CDR3: CASSEIWTGLGYTF. The CDR3 nucleotides are TGTGCCAGCAGTGAAATTTGGACAGGCTTGGGCTACACCTTC.

The chain is built from TRBV20-1 and TRBJ2-2; 8 bases agree with TRBD1. CDR3 length: 16 amino acids. Trimming took 3 bases from V and 7 from J; bases not matched to a gene: 13. The germline V gene encodes CDR1 DFQATT and CDR2 SNEGSKA (reference sequence). This CDR3 is CSASVRTGSFGGELFF. CDR3 nucleotide sequence: TGCAGTGCTAGTGTTAGGACAGGGTCGTTTGGCGGGGAGCTGTTTTTT.

The DNA of the CDR3 is TGTGCCAGTAGAATTCGGGGGGCAAATCAGCCCCAGCATTTT. This translates into CASRIRGANQPQHF. This chain connects TRBV19 to TRBJ1-5, with D possibly TRBD1 on 6 matching bases. Trimming removed 6 bases at V and 4 bases at J, with 13 bases between. The germline gives CDR1 LNHDA, CDR2 SQIVND (reference sequence). The CDR3 has 14 amino acids. Together with reference TRBV19 and TRBJ1-5, the CDR3 gives the full variable domain: DGGITQSPKYLFRKEGQNVTLSCEQNLNHDAMYWYRQDPGQGLRLIYYSQIVNDFQKGDIAEGYSVSREKKESFPLTVTSAQKNPTAFYLCASRIRGANQPQHFGDGTRLSIL.

J is TRBJ1-1 and V is TRBV5-6; no definite D call. CDR1 and CDR2 from the germline V gene are SGHDT and YYEEEE. The CDR3 is 11 amino acids. Trimming shortened V by 1 base and J by 4 bases, and 2 bases separated the two germline ends. The CDR3 DNA sequence: TGTGCCAGCAGCTTGCGCACTGAAGCTTTCTTT. Protein sequence: CASSLRTEAFF.

The rearrangement joins TRBV28 to TRBJ1-4; 7 bases fit TRBD1. CDR1 and CDR2 from the germline V gene are MDHEN and SYDVKM. The CDR3 extends over 14 amino acids. Unmatched junction bases numbered 6, after V lost 3 bases and J lost 8 bases. The CDR3 nucleotides are TGTGCCAGCAGTTTTGACAGGGTGAGAGAAAAACTGTTTTTT. Translating it yields CASSFDRVREKLFF. Supplemented by reference TRBV28 and TRBJ1-4, the full variable domain reads DVKVTQSSRYLVKRTGEKVFLECVQDMDHENMFWYRQDPGLGLRLIYFSYDVKMKEKGDIPEGYSVSREKKERFSLILESASTNQTSMYLCASSFDRVREKLFFGSGTQLSVL.

The chain joins TRBV6-5 to TRBJ1-5; a possible D gene is TRBD1 (6 bases). The CDR3 has 15 amino acids. Trimming took off 8 bases at V and 2 bases at J, with 16 bases between the two ends. Germline V gene data show CDR1 as MNHEY and CDR2 as SVGAGI. CDR3: CASRPTGFGNQPQHF. CDR3 nucleotide sequence: TGTGCCAGCCGCCCAACAGGGTTTGGCAATCAGCCCCAGCATTTT.

The chain joins TRBV5-5 to TRBJ2-7, with 7 bases that match TRBD2. Germline assignment: CDR1 SGHKS and CDR2 YYEKEE (reference sequence). V lost 2 bases, J lost 7 bases, and 6 bases stayed unmatched. This CDR3 is built from 13 residues. CDR3 in DNA: TGTGCCAGCAGCTTTTTGGGAGCGGGGGAGCAGTACTTC. It encodes CASSFLGAGEQYF.

J is TRBJ2-2 and V is TRBV4-1; TRBD1 matches 7 bases. The germline CDR1 and CDR2 sequences are MGHRA and YSYEKL. The V segment lost 2 bases and the J segment 5 bases; nucleotides outside the gene matches: 14. The CDR3 has 18 amino acids. CDR3 DNA: TGCGCCAGCAGCCAACTAAGACAGGGCCTCGCTGGTACCGGGGAGCTGTTTTTT. It codes for CASSQLRQGLAGTGELFF.

The chain is built from TRBV4-1 and TRBJ2-2; 12 positions match TRBD2. The CDR3 covers 17 residues. The trim removed 4 bases at V and 2 bases at J, leaving 5 bases unmatched. CDR1 MGHRA and CDR2 YSYEKL come from the germline V gene. In nucleotides, the CDR3 is TGCGCCAGCAGCCCTAGGACTAGCGGGATTAACACCGGGGAGCTGTTTTTT. Amino acid sequence: CASSPRTSGINTGELFF.

The chain employs TRBV10-1 and TRBJ2-2, with D possibly matching TRBD1 (6 bases). CDR3 length equals 14 residues. The germline CDR1 and CDR2 sequences are WNHNN and SYGVQD (reference sequence). Trimming took off 7 bases at V and 4 bases at J, with 13 bases between the two ends. The CDR3 DNA follows: TGCGCCAGCAATACAGGGAGCGGCACCGGGGAGCTGTTTTTT. The encoded protein is CASNTGSGTGELFF.

The rearrangement joins TRBV20-1 to TRBJ2-1; TRBD2 aligns across 11 bases. Germline V gene sequence: CDR1 DFQATT, CDR2 SNEGSKA (reference sequence). The ends lost 3 bases at V and 10 bases at J; junction bases unmatched: 5. The CDR3 sequence is 13 residues long. CDR3 sequence reads: CSASSGTSGEQFF. The CDR3 coding sequence is TGCAGTGCTAGTTCCGGGACTAGCGGAGAGCAGTTCTTC.

This chain uses TRBV19 with TRBJ2-1; D possibly corresponds to TRBD2 (6 bases). CDR3 size: 14 residues. Germline CDR1 reads LNHDA; CDR2 reads SQIVND (reference sequence). V was clipped by 5 bases and J by 7 bases, with 15 bases between them. Here the CDR3 reads CASSPSLASNEQFF. CDR3 sequence (DNA): TGTGCCAGTAGTCCATCACTAGCCTCTAATGAGCAGTTCTTC. Based on the CDR3 plus reference TRBV19 and TRBJ2-1, the full variable domain is DGGITQSPKYLFRKEGQNVTLSCEQNLNHDAMYWYRQDPGQGLRLIYYSQIVNDFQKGDIAEGYSVSREKKESFPLTVTSAQKNPTAFYLCASSPSLASNEQFFGPGTRLTVL.

The chain uses TRBV28 and TRBJ2-7, with a tentative D call TRBD2 (6 bases). V was cut by 4 bases and J by 2 bases, with 15 bases left in between. CDR3 size: 15 residues. CDR1 is MDHEN and CDR2 is SYDVKM in the germline V gene. CDR3 nucleotide sequence: TGTGCCAGCAGTTCGTTACTAGCTCCCCCCTACGAGCAGTACTTC. Protein sequence: CASSSLLAPPYEQYF.

The V call is TRBV6-5, the J call TRBJ1-2; 9 bases fit TRBD1. V lost 6 bases, J lost 2 bases, and 7 bases stayed unmatched. CDR3 length: 15 amino acids. Germline V gives CDR1 MNHEY, CDR2 SVGAGI. The CDR3 nucleotides read TGTGCCAGCAGGCCACAGGGGGCGATAAACTATGGCTACACCTTC. The encoded protein is CASRPQGAINYGYTF.